The rows below give T cell receptor beta chains drawn from one sample of a study of identical twins. One entry per CDR3 protein, called by TCRdb with MiXCR from the 5' RACE reads. The repertoire includes 450,000 to 650,000 distinct CDR3 sequences, roughly 15% of them detected once, and nearly 0.45% sits in the top ten. These data were also reused for a study on yellow fever vaccine responses in identical twins.

Sequencing was carried out using CD4+ T cells sorted from blood. These receptors were obtained from a young woman in good health. Each CDR3 is given with its conserved first and last residue. Each record gives: clone size, V gene, D gene, J gene, CDR3 DNA, CDR3 protein. A D gene is named only where the DNA matches it firmly. A row's size may be missing; if present it is once, few, many or a size class.

few	TRBV10-3	.	TRBJ2-1	TGTGCCATCAGGGGGAATAGGGAATCCTACAATGAGCAGTTCTTC	CAIRGNRESYNEQFF
few	TRBV5-1	.	TRBJ1-1	TGCGCCAGCAGCCCCGGGGACCGCTCGTGGAGCACTGAAGCTTTCTTT	CASSPGDRSWSTEAFF
many	TRBV10-3	TRBD1	TRBJ2-1	TGTGCCATCCAAGACAGGGGAACGTACAATGAGCAGTTCTTC	CAIQDRGTYNEQFF
few	TRBV5-1	TRBD2	TRBJ2-7	TGCGCCAGCAGCTTTCGCCGGACTAGCGGGACTGATGAGCAGTACTTC	CASSFRRTSGTDEQYF
few	TRBV10-3	TRBD2	TRBJ2-1	TGTGCCATCTCGGGAACGGGGACTACCCCTAACAATGAGCAGTTCTTC	CAISGTGTTPNNEQFF
few	TRBV12-3/TRBV12-4	TRBD2	TRBJ2-1	TGTGCCAGCAGTCCGGGACTAGCGCGCAATGAGCAGTTCTTC	CASSPGLARNEQFF
.	TRBV6-5	.	TRBJ2-1	TGTGCCAGCAGTTACTCGAAATGGCATGAGCAGTTCTTC	CASSYSKWHEQFF
few	TRBV20-1	.	TRBJ2-3	TGCAGTGCTAGAGTTTACAGGTCCTTCACAGATACGCAGTATTTT	CSARVYRSFTDTQYF
.	TRBV28	.	TRBJ2-3	TGTGCCAGCAGTTTAGCACTAGCAAGCAGGGATACGCAGTATTTT	CASSLALASRDTQYF
.	TRBV3-1	.	TRBJ2-2	TGTGCCAGCAGCCAAGATCGAGTTGCCGGGGAGCTGTTTTTT	CASSQDRVAGELFF
.	TRBV20-1	TRBD2	TRBJ2-1	TGCAGTGCTAGAGATAAAGCGGGAGGGCCGCGGAATGAGCAGTTCTTC	CSARDKAGGPRNEQFF
.	TRBV29-1	.	TRBJ2-1	TGCAGCGTTGAGGCGCGGAGCTCCTACAATGAGCAGTTCTTC	CSVEARSSYNEQFF
.	TRBV7-8	.	TRBJ1-5	TGTGCCAGCAGCCCACGGGGCCATTCGCCCCAGCATTTT	CASSPRGHSPQHF
.	TRBV11-2	.	TRBJ2-7	TGTGCCAGCAGCTTAGCAGGGGTTCCAGTCGAGCAGTACTTC	CASSLAGVPVEQYF
.	TRBV20-1	TRBD2	TRBJ2-7	TGCAGTGCTGGGACTAAATACGAGCAGTACTTC	CSAGTKYEQYF
many	TRBV14	.	TRBJ2-3	TGTGCCAGCAGCCGACGCTTAAGTCCTGATACGCAGTATTTT	CASSRRLSPDTQYF
few	TRBV5-1	.	TRBJ1-6	TGCGCCAGCACCAGGGGAAACAATTCACCCCTCCACTTT	CASTRGNNSPLHF